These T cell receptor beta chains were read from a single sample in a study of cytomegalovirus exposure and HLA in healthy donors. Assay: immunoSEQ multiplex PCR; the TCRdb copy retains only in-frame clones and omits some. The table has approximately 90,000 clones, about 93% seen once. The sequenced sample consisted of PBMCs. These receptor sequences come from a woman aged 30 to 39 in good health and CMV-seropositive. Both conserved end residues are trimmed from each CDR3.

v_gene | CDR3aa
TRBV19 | ASSETGRSGELF
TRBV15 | ATSRDTGGIYEQY
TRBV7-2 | ASSLEGGFYEQY
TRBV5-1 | ASSSQHQGTSYNEQF
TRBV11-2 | ASSLGQPNTGELF
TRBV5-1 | ASSLTTSGKYEQY
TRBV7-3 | ASSPTTPGLAGDNEQF
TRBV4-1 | ASSQGQGPTEAF
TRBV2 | ASKYSGPGEQY
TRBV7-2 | ASSFDRGRTGELF
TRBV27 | ASSLPGFAGELF
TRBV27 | ASSLGTRGANEQF
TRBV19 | ASSSHSGNTIY
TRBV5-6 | ASSSSGTYEQY
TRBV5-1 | ASGQGAKSDTQY
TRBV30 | AWSADTLQVLYEQY
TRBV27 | ASSPPRQSEMWYSNQPQH
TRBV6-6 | ASRNQGVPSGNTIY
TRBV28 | ASSPTLAGTYEQY
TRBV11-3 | ASSSTGNTEAF
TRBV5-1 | ASSPSRTGGSEAF
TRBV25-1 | ASRSYSGGSYEQY
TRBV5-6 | ASSSGLSGPQY
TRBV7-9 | ASSRTSETQY
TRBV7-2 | ASSPDLYSYNEQF
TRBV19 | ASTPLERGNEQF
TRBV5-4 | ASSLGLGETQY
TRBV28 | ASRIRQGASYGYT
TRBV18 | ASSPPAQLIYGYT
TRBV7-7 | ASSLDRLSETQY
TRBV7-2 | ASSLEGTSGRFYNEQF
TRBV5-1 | ASSFFFRANSYEQY
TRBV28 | ASSIPSSGRAVGTDTQY